A selection of T cell receptor beta chains follows, all from one sample in a study of metastatic and nonmetastatic thyroid tumors. TCRdb re-analyzed the PCR reads using MiXCR. The sample contains roughly 20,000 clones, 37% of which appear only once. Sequenced input: tumor tissue. The receptor source for this set is a female donor with papillary thyroid cancer or a benign thyroid nodule (not recorded which). Some clones in this sample may be carry-over from other donors' samples. Each CDR3 is given with its conserved first and last residue. The D gene is left open where the match is weak. The size entry is marked missing in some rows and otherwise reads once, few, many or a size class.

d_gene	v_gene	abundance	j_gene	CDR3aa	CDR3nt
TRBD1	TRBV12-3/TRBV12-4	-	TRBJ2-7	CASSFRQGLWYEQYF	TGTGCCAGCAGTTTTAGACAGGGTCTATGGTACGAGCAGTACTTC
TRBD1	TRBV6-1	-	TRBJ1-5	CASSGGTGVWSNQPQHF	TGTGCCAGCAGTGGGGGGACAGGGGTTTGGAGCAATCAGCCCCAGCATTTT
-	TRBV6-1	-	TRBJ1-1	CATLQRTNTEAFF	TGTGCCACACTCCAACGCACGAACACTGAAGCTTTCTTT
-	TRBV15	-	TRBJ2-7	CATSRDRSPGPYEQYF	TGTGCCACCAGCAGAGATCGGTCCCCGGGACCCTACGAGCAGTACTTC
-	TRBV6-1	few	TRBJ2-3	CASSEVPGTRGDTQYF	TGTGCCAGCAGTGAGGTTCCGGGCACGCGGGGAGATACGCAGTATTTT
-	TRBV20-1	-	TRBJ2-1	CSARESPHHNEQFF	TGCAGTGCTAGAGAGAGCCCCCATCACAATGAGCAGTTCTTC
-	TRBV19	few	TRBJ1-2	CASSIDSGGSYGYTF	TGTGCCAGTAGTATAGATTCGGGAGGGAGCTATGGCTACACCTTC
-	TRBV27	few	TRBJ2-7	CASSPRPEEIYEQYF	TGTGCCAGCAGCCCCCGCCCAGAGGAGATCTACGAGCAGTACTTC
-	TRBV5-1	-	TRBJ1-5	CASSFAGDQPQHF	TGCGCCAGCAGCTTCGCGGGAGATCAGCCCCAGCATTTT
TRBD2	TRBV20-1	once	TRBJ2-2	CSARDAQGVAGDTGELFF	TGCAGTGCTAGAGATGCCCAGGGAGTAGCGGGGGACACCGGGGAGCTGTTTTTT
-	TRBV11-2	few	TRBJ2-3	CASRQGGTDTQYF	TGTGCCAGCAGACAGGGAGGAACAGATACGCAGTATTTT
TRBD1	TRBV28	-	TRBJ2-7	CASSLQLDRVDEQYF	TGTGCCAGCAGTTTACAGTTGGACAGGGTAGACGAGCAGTACTTC
TRBD1	TRBV30	once	TRBJ1-2	CAWSVGTGVGYTF	TGTGCCTGGAGTGTAGGGACAGGGGTAGGCTACACCTTC
-	TRBV6-1	-	TRBJ1-4	CASSEAARQLFF	TGTGCCAGCAGTGAAGCCGCCAGGCAACTGTTTTTT
-	TRBV2	few	TRBJ2-3	CASRSGSYTDTQYF	TGTGCCAGCAGATCCGGGTCCTACACAGATACGCAGTATTTT
TRBD2	TRBV20-1	-	TRBJ2-1	CSATSGRYNEQFF	TGCAGTGCTACTAGCGGGAGGTACAATGAGCAGTTCTTC
TRBD2	TRBV20-1	-	TRBJ2-7	CSATGTSGYEQYF	TGCAGTGCTACCGGGACTAGCGGATACGAGCAGTACTTC
TRBD1	TRBV28	-	TRBJ1-6	CASRPSTGGNSPLHF	TGTGCCAGCAGACCGTCTACAGGGGGAAATTCACCCCTCCACTTT
-	TRBV30	-	TRBJ1-5	CAWSVQGSASNQPQHF	TGTGCCTGGAGTGTACAAGGGTCCGCTAGCAATCAGCCCCAGCATTTT
TRBD2	TRBV6-6	few	TRBJ2-1	CASSLLAGETGEQFF	TGTGCCAGCAGTCTACTAGCGGGAGAAACAGGTGAGCAGTTCTTC
TRBD2	TRBV28	-	TRBJ2-3	CASSSGLAGSTDTQYF	TGTGCCAGCAGTTCCGGACTAGCGGGGAGCACAGATACGCAGTATTTT
-	TRBV28	-	TRBJ1-2	CASSSRGRLGYTF	TGTGCCAGCAGTTCCAGGGGTAGGTTAGGCTACACCTTC
TRBD1	TRBV6-8	few	TRBJ1-6	CASSKTGINSPLHF	TGTGCCAGCAGTAAGACAGGGATAAATTCACCCCTCCACTTT
-	TRBV6-1	-	TRBJ2-2	CASSGRATTTGELFF	TGTGCCAGCAGTGGCAGGGCTACAACGACCGGGGAGCTGTTTTTT
-	TRBV6-5	once	TRBJ1-6	CASSWEEERSPLHF	TGTGCCAGCAGTTGGGAGGAGGAGCGTTCACCCCTCCACTTT
TRBD1	TRBV19	few	TRBJ1-1	CASAPGTGVEAFF	TGTGCCAGTGCCCCTGGGACAGGGGTGGAAGCTTTCTTT
TRBD2	TRBV6-1	few	TRBJ2-2	CASSRRGGVNTGELFF	TGTGCCAGCAGTCGCCGCGGGGGGGTGAACACCGGGGAGCTGTTTTTT
TRBD2	TRBV6-2/TRBV6-3	few	TRBJ2-2	CASRLAGGPGELFF	TGTGCCAGCCGACTAGCGGGAGGGCCAGGGGAGCTGTTTTTT
-	TRBV27	few	TRBJ1-5	CASSLIRGDNQPQHF	TGTGCCAGCAGTTTGATCCGGGGTGACAATCAGCCCCAGCATTTT
-	TRBV6-1	few	TRBJ2-7	CASASGNYEQYF	TGTGCCAGCGCGTCAGGGAACTACGAGCAGTACTTC
-	TRBV5-1	few	TRBJ1-2	CASSLTGEGYGYTF	TGCGCCAGCAGCTTGACCGGGGAGGGCTATGGCTACACCTTC
-	TRBV5-1	-	TRBJ1-2	CASSLEQGFYGYTF	TGCGCCAGCAGCCTAGAGCAGGGATTCTATGGCTACACCTTC
TRBD1	TRBV6-1	few	TRBJ1-5	CASSENRGNQPQHF	TGTGCCAGCAGTGAGAACAGGGGTAATCAGCCCCAGCATTTT
TRBD1	TRBV4-1	-	TRBJ1-2	CASSARDRDIYGYTF	TGCGCCAGCAGCGCCCGGGACAGGGATATCTATGGCTACACCTTC
-	TRBV6-1	many	TRBJ1-1	CASKRGENTEAFF	TGTGCCAGCAAACGGGGGGAGAACACTGAAGCTTTCTTT
-	TRBV4-1	-	TRBJ2-1	CASSQDTGSNEQFF	TGCGCCAGCAGCCAAGACACGGGGAGTAATGAGCAGTTCTTC
TRBD2	TRBV28	-	TRBJ2-3	CASSQSPGGQGDTQYF	TGTGCCAGCAGTCAATCCCCGGGAGGCCAAGGAGATACGCAGTATTTT
-	TRBV6-5	few	TRBJ2-3	CASGKAGEDTQYF	TGTGCCAGCGGAAAAGCAGGGGAGGATACGCAGTATTTT
TRBD2	TRBV19	few	TRBJ2-3	CASSKRERSSDTQYF	TGTGCCAGTAGTAAGCGGGAGAGGAGCTCAGATACGCAGTATTTT
TRBD2	TRBV7-9	many	TRBJ2-7	CASSLGTSGDKYF	TGTGCCAGCAGCCTCGGGACTAGCGGGGACAAATACTTC
TRBD1	TRBV28	few	TRBJ1-2	CASSPGGNVYGYTF	TGTGCCAGCAGCCCAGGGGGGAACGTCTATGGCTACACCTTC
TRBD1	TRBV7-2	-	TRBJ1-2	CASSPDRDHGYTF	TGTGCCAGCAGCCCGGACAGGGACCATGGCTACACCTTC
-	TRBV27	-	TRBJ2-2	CASSFGRAAGELFF	TGTGCCAGCAGTTTCGGACGGGCCGCCGGGGAGCTGTTTTTT
-	TRBV6-4	-	TRBJ1-6	CASRTRTGVLKGGSRNSPLHF	TGTGCCAGCAGGACACGTACCGGGGTCCTAAAGGGCGGGAGCAGAAATTCACCCCTCCACTTT
TRBD1	TRBV10-3	few	TRBJ1-3	CAISESEDRAGNTIYF	TGTGCCATCAGTGAGTCCGAAGACAGGGCTGGAAACACCATATATTTT
TRBD1	TRBV6-1	few	TRBJ2-3	CASSPSYDRADTQYF	TGTGCCAGCAGTCCATCCTACGACAGGGCAGATACGCAGTATTTT
-	TRBV19	many	TRBJ2-7	CASRPGAGSSYEQYF	TGTGCCAGTAGACCGGGGGCTGGAAGCTCCTACGAGCAGTACTTC
-	TRBV2	-	TRBJ2-7	CASNQVGVYEQYF	TGTGCCAGCAATCAAGTCGGGGTCTACGAGCAGTACTTC
TRBD1	TRBV12-3/TRBV12-4	few	TRBJ1-2	CASSSPGQGSYGYTF	TGTGCCAGCAGTTCCCCGGGACAGGGATCGTATGGCTACACCTTC
TRBD2	TRBV4-1	-	TRBJ2-5	CASSPWGTSGEQETQYF	TGCGCCAGCAGCCCCTGGGGGACTAGCGGGGAACAAGAGACCCAGTACTTC
-	TRBV12-3/TRBV12-4	few	TRBJ1-5	CASTYSRVDQPQHF	TGTGCCAGCACCTACTCCAGGGTTGACCAGCCCCAGCATTTT
TRBD2	TRBV6-1	few	TRBJ2-1	CASRGGPPEEFF	TGTGCCAGCCGGGGGGGGCCCCCGGAGGAGTTCTTC
TRBD2	TRBV4-2	-	TRBJ2-7	CASSQASGSYYEQYF	TGTGCCAGCAGCCAGGCTAGCGGGAGTTACTACGAGCAGTACTTC
-	TRBV28	few	TRBJ2-3	CASSLFGGGTDTQYF	TGTGCCAGCAGTTTATTCGGAGGAGGAACAGATACGCAGTATTTT
TRBD1	TRBV30	once	TRBJ1-5	CAWSRDRVNGQPQHF	TGTGCCTGGAGTAGGGACAGGGTGAACGGTCAGCCCCAGCATTTT
-	TRBV13	-	TRBJ2-4	CASSSGGLAKNIQYF	TGTGCCAGCAGCTCCGGAGGTCTAGCCAAAAACATTCAGTACTTC